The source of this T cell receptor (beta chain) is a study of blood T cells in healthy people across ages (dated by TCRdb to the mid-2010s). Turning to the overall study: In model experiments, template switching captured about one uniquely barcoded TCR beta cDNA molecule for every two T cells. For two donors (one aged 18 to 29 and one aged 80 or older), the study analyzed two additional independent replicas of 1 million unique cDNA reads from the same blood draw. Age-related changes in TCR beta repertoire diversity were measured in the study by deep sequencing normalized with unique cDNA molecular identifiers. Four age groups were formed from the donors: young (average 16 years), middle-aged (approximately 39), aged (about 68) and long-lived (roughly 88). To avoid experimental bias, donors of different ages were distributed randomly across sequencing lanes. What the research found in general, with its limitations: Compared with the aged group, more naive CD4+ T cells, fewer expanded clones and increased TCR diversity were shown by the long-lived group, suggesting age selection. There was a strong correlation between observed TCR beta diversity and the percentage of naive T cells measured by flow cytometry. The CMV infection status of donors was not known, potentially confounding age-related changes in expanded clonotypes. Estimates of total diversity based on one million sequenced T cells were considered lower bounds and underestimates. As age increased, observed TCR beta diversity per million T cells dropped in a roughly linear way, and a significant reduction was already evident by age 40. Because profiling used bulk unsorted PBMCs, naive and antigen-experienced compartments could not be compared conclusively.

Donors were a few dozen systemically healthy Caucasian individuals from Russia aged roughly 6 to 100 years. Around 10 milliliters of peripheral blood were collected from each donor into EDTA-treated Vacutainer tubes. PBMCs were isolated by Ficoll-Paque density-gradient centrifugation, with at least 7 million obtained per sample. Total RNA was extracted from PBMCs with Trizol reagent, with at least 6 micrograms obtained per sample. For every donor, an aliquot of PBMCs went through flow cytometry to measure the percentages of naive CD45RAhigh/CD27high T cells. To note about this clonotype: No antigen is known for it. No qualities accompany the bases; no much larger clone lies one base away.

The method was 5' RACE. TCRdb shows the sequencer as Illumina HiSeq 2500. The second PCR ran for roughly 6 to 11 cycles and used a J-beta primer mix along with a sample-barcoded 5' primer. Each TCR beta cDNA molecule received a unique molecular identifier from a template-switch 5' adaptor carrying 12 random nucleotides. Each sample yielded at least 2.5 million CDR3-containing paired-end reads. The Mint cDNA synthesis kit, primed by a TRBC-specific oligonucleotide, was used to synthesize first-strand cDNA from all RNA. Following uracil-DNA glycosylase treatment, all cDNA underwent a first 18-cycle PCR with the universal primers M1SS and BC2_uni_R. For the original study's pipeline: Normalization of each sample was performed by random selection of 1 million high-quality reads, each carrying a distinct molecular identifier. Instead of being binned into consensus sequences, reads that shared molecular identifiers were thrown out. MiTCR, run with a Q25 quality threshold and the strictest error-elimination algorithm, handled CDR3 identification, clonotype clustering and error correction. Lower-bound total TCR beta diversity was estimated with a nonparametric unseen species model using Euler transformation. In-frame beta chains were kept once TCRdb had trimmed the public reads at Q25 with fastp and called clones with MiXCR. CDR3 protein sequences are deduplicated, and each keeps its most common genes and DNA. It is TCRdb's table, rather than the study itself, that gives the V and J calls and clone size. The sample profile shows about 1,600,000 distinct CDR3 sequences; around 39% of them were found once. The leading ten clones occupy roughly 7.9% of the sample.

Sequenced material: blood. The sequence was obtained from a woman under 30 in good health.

The CDR3 sequence is CASSYFGTGLNEQYF. The sequenced DNA is TGTGCCAGCAGTTACTTTGGGACGGGGCTCAACGAGCAGTACTTC. The chain is assembled from TRBV12-3 or TRBV12-4 and TRBJ2-5; the D gene may be TRBD1 or TRBD2, since each aligns over 5 bases. The closer fit of TRBJ2-7 to the DNA end suggests the J call may be wrong. The CDR3 goes from the cysteine to the phenylalanine over 15 residues. Here the CDR3 DNA is all that survives: 45 bases in frame from base 1.